The 20 T cell receptor beta chains given below trace back to one sample, sequenced in a study of blood T cells in healthy people across ages. It was with a sample-barcoded 5' primer and a J-beta primer mix that a second PCR of about 6 to 11 cycles was run. Each CDR3 protein is one row after TCRdb ran MiXCR on the 5' RACE reads. Of about 680,000 distinct CDR3 sequences listed, around 48% are singletons. Specimen: blood. Receptor source: a woman aged 60-75 years in good health.

Worth noting for this clonotype: A read error may explain this, as a much larger clone is one base away. The rearrangement uses TRBV19 and TRBJ2-1, with D perhaps matching TRBD1 or TRBD2 (6 bases each). CDR3 length: 15 amino acids. In germline, CDR1 is LNHDA, CDR2 SQIVND (reference sequence). V was cut by 5 bases and J by 10 bases, with 21 bases left in between. The CDR3 DNA reads as TGTGCCAGTAGTTTCAGTCCGGAGGGGGAGTACGAGCAGTTCTTC. Its protein product is CASSFSPEGEYEQFF.

This chain links TRBV6-2 or TRBV6-3 with TRBJ1-1; D remains ambiguous. Germline V gene lookup returns CDR1 MNHEY and CDR2 SVGEGT. CDR3 size: 14 residues. Trimming cost V 8 bases and J 0 bases, with 13 bases left between them. CDR3 sequence (DNA): TGTGCCAGCCGCCGCGGTGAGTTGAACACTGAAGCTTTCTTT. Translation: CASRRGELNTEAFF.

The chain is built from TRBV6-5 and TRBJ2-5; D ambiguous. V shed 7 bases and J shed 4 bases, with 22 bases lying between them. Germline-derived CDR1 and CDR2 are MNHEY and SVGAGI. The CDR3 spans 16 residues. CDR3 in DNA: TGTGCCAGCACCAGCCTGGGGTCTCCGGTCGGAGAGACCCAGTACTTC. The encoded protein is CASTSLGSPVGETQYF.

This chain joins TRBV7-2 and TRBJ2-1; perhaps TRBD1 as D (5 bases). V lost 5 bases and J 10 bases, leaving 18 bases between the germline ends. The CDR3 runs 14 residues. The V gene's germline CDR1 is SGHTA and CDR2 FQGNSA. The CDR3 spells CASSLRAGIYEQFF. The CDR3 region has the DNA TGTGCCAGCAGCCTAAGAGCAGGGATTTACGAGCAGTTCTTC.

V gene TRBV7-9 combines with J gene TRBJ2-6, with a possible D match to TRBD1 (6 bases). V shed 4 bases and J shed 2 bases, with 12 bases lying between them. The CDR3 has 16 amino acids. From germline, CDR1 is SEHNR and CDR2 FQNEAQ (reference sequence). In DNA form, the CDR3 reads TGTGCCAGCAGCTCCAAGCAGGGGACTGGGGCCAACGTCCTGACTTTC. Translating it yields CASSSKQGTGANVLTF.

The V gene is TRBV29-1, the J gene TRBJ2-7, with 10 positions matching TRBD2. Germline V gene sequence: CDR1 SQVTM, CDR2 ANQGSEA. Unmatched junction bases numbered 9, after V lost 1 base and J lost 0 bases. This CDR3 contains 17 residues. The CDR3 DNA sequence: TGCAGCGTTGAAGGCCTAGCGGGAGTGACAAGCTCCTACGAGCAGTACTTC. As protein: CSVEGLAGVTSSYEQYF.

This clonotype was seen more than once but under ten times. The chain combines TRBV12-5 with TRBJ2-1, with D maybe TRBD2 (6 bases). The CDR3 runs to 13 residues. The germline gives CDR1 LGHNT, CDR2 FRNRAP. The ends were cut back, 1 base at V and 10 bases at J, with 11 bases in the middle. Written as DNA, the CDR3 is TGTGCTAGTGGTTTGGACGGGAGAGAAGAGCAGTTCTTC. Translating it yields CASGLDGREEQFF.

This chain uses TRBV12-3 or TRBV12-4 with TRBJ2-1; D assignment may be TRBD1 or TRBD2 (6 bases each). The J call is uncertain, as TRBJ2-7 better fits the DNA end. The CDR3 totals 19 residues. The CDR3 DNA sequence: TGTGCCAGCAGGATTCTTAGGGGGGCCGACGAGCGAGAGTACAATGAGCAGTACTTC. Protein product: CASRILRGADEREYNEQYF.

The rearrangement uses TRBV15 and TRBJ2-6; unclear D gene. This CDR3 region has 17 residues. The V and J ends lost 0 bases and 4 bases respectively, with 13 bases between them. Looked up from germline, CDR1 is LNHNV and CDR2 is YYDKDF (reference sequence). The CDR3 coding sequence is TGTGCCACCAGCAGAGATTTTAGCCTGCCCGGGGCCAACGTCCTGACTTTC. Translated: CATSRDFSLPGANVLTF.

The J gene is TRBJ1-5, the V gene TRBV7-8, with 7 bases aligning to TRBD1. Germline CDR1 reads SGHVS; CDR2 reads FQNEAQ. The J segment lost 5 bases and the V segment lost 5 bases, leaving 9 bases of the junction unmatched. The CDR3 sequence is 15 residues long. The CDR3 sequence is CASSQTGRGDQPQHF. DNA of the CDR3: TGTGCCAGCAGCCAGACGGGCAGGGGGGATCAGCCCCAGCATTTT.

A remark on this clonotype: At one end the junction does not follow the germline gene, possibly because of a read error. The V call is TRBV11-2, the J call TRBJ2-4; D gene uncertain. The DNA matches TRBJ2-7 better at its end, which makes the J call doubtful. The germline V gene encodes CDR1 SGHAT and CDR2 FQNNGV. This CDR3 region has 12 residues. The CDR3 reads CASNLVQDEQYF. The CDR3 bases are TGCGCCAGCAACTTAGTTCAGGACGAGCAGTACTTC.

This chain connects TRBV5-1 to TRBJ2-5; 10 nucleotides agree with TRBD1. The V gene end was trimmed by 0 bases and the J gene end by 4 bases; junction bases not matched to a gene: 3. The CDR3 length is 15 residues. Germline CDR1 SGHRS, CDR2 YFSETQ. CDR3 residues: CASSLEGQGRETQYF. As DNA, the CDR3 is TGCGCCAGCAGCTTGGAGGGACAGGGGAGAGAGACCCAGTACTTC.

This clonotype was seen repeatedly, ten times or more. The CDR3 DNA reads as TGTGCCAGCAGCAAGTACCAAGAGACCCAGTACTTC. It codes for CASSKYQETQYF. The rearrangement links TRBV7-2 to TRBJ2-5; D gene unclear. Germline CDR1 SGHTA, CDR2 FQGNSA. There are 12 residues in the CDR3. V gave up 5 bases and J gave up 0 bases, with 4 bases separating them. Combining the CDR3 with reference TRBV7-2 and TRBJ2-5 gives the whole variable domain GAGVSQSPSNKVTEKGKDVELRCDPISGHTALYWYRQSLGQGLEFLIYFQGNSAPDKSGLPSDRFSAERTGGSVSTLTIQRTQQEDSAVYLCASSKYQETQYFGPGTRLLVL.

This clonotype was counted a few times. V usage is TRBV12-3 or TRBV12-4 and J usage is TRBJ2-5, with D perhaps matching TRBD1 or TRBD2 (5 bases each). Trimming removed 3 bases from V and 2 bases from J, with 22 bases in between. The CDR3 has 18 residues. CDR3 in amino acids: CASSFSFKGTLEQETQYF. DNA for the CDR3: TGTGCCAGCAGTTTTTCTTTTAAGGGGACCCTGGAGCAAGAGACCCAGTACTTC.

The chain recombines TRBV20-1 with TRBJ1-2; D gene ambiguous. Germline CDR1 is DFQATT and CDR2 is SNEGSKA (reference sequence). The CDR3 loop spans 14 amino acids. Between the trimmed V and J ends, which lost 6 bases and 2 bases, there was a span of 16 bases. The CDR3 reads CSANLPGGNYGYTF. DNA for the CDR3: TGCAGTGCCAATCTACCAGGAGGGAACTATGGCTACACCTTC.

This clonotype came up a few times. The chain couples TRBV20-1 to TRBJ1-2, with TRBD1 as a possible D gene (5 bases). V was shortened by 0 bases and J by 4 bases, with 9 bases between the two germline ends. There are 13 residues in the CDR3. CDR1 and CDR2 from the germline V gene are DFQATT and SNEGSKA (reference sequence). CDR3 residues: CSARDSGGYGYTF. CDR3 sequence (DNA): TGCAGTGCTAGAGATAGCGGGGGCTATGGCTACACCTTC.

J is TRBJ1-6 and V is TRBV14, with D uncertain. The CDR3 spans 13 residues. CDR1 and CDR2 from the germline V gene are SGHDN and FVKESK. Trimming removed 2 bases from V and 9 bases from J, with 8 bases in between. CDR3 in DNA: TGTGCCAGCAGCCAATCCTCCCTTTCACCCCTCCACTTT. This encodes CASSQSSLSPLHF.

In this sample, this clonotype turned up many times. The rearrangement links TRBV7-9 to TRBJ2-1, with TRBD2 identical over 10 bases. This CDR3 has 16 residues. Looked up from germline, CDR1 is SEHNR and CDR2 is FQNEAQ (reference sequence). V was pared by 4 bases and J by 6 bases, with 9 bases of the junction left unmatched. The CDR3 region has the DNA TGTGCCAGCAGCTCGCGCGTAGCGGGAGGCTCCAATGAGCAGTTCTTC. Protein sequence: CASSSRVAGGSNEQFF.

There are many counts of this clonotype. V and J are TRBV29-1 and TRBJ2-7, with TRBD2 identical over 9 bases. CDR3 length: 15 amino acids. V lost 4 bases to trimming and J lost 3 bases; unmatched junction nucleotides: 10. Germline V gene data show CDR1 as SQVTM and CDR2 as ANQGSEA. The CDR3 is CSVVGGSGSFYEQYF. CDR3 nucleotide sequence: TGCAGCGTTGTAGGGGGTAGCGGGAGTTTCTACGAGCAGTACTTC.

The DNA for the CDR3 is TGTGCCAGCATATTGGGCGGACCCAATGATGAGCAGTTCTTC. Translation gives CASILGGPNDEQFF. The chain combines TRBV6-1 with TRBJ2-1; no firm D call. The V gene's germline CDR1 is MNHNS and CDR2 SASEGT. The CDR3 is 14 residues long. Trimming cost V 7 bases and J 8 bases, with 18 bases left between them.